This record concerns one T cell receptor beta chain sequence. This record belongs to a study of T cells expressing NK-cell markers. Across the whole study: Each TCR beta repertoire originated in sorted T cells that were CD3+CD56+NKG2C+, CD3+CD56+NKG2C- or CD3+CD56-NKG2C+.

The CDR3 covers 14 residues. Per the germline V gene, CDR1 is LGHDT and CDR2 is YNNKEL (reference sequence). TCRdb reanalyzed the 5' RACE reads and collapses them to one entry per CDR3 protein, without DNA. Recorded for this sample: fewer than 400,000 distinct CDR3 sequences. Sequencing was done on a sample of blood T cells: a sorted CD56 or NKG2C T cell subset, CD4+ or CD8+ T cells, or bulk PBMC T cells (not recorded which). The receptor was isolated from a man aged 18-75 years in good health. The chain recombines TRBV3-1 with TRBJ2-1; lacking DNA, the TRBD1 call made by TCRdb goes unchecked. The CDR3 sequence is CASSLLGRVNEQFF.